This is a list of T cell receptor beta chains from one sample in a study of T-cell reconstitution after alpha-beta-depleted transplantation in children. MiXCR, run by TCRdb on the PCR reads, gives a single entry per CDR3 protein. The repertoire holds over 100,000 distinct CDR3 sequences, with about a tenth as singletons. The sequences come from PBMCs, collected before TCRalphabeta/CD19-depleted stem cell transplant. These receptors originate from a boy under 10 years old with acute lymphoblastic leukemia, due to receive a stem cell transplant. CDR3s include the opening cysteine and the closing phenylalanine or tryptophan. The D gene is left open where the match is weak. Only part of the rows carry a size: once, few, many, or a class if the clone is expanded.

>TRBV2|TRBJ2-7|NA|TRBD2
TGTGCCAGCAGTGAAGAGTTGGTAGCGGGAGGAGGCTCCTACGAGCAGTACTTC
CASSEELVAGGGSYEQYF
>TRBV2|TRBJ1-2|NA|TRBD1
TGTGCCAGCACCATCAGGACAGGGACCGTTTCCTATGGCTACACCTTC
CASTIRTGTVSYGYTF
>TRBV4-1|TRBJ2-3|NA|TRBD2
TGCGCCAGCAGCCAAGCACTAGCGGGAGGCCCTAGCACAGATACGCAGTATTTT
CASSQALAGGPSTDTQYF
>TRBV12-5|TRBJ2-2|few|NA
TGTGCTAGTGCCCTTGGTCTTGGCACCGGGGAGCTGTTTTTT
CASALGLGTGELFF
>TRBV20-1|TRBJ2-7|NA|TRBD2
TGCAGTGCTAGAGATCTGGTAGCGGGAGACTACTACGAGCAGTACTTC
CSARDLVAGDYYEQYF
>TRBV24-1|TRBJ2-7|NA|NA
TGTGCCACCAGTGATGCCGCGGGACAGTCAACTGACCCCTCTGCTCCATCCTACGAGCAGTACTTC
CATSDAAGQSTDPSAPSYEQYF
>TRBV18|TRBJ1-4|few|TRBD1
TGTGCCAGCTCAACGACAGGGGGCGTCCGATTCTATGCTAATGAAAAACTGTTTTTT
CASSTTGGVRFYANEKLFF
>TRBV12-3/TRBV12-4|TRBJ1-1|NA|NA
TGTGCCAGCAGCCCGGGACGGAGGCCAAAGAACACTGAAGCTTTCTTT
CASSPGRRPKNTEAFF
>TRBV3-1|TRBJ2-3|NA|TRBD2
TGTGCCACCTGCCGCCTGACTAGCGGAACTCGTCCAGATACGCAGTATTTT
CATCRLTSGTRPDTQYF
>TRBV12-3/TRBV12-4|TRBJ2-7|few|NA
TGTGCCAGCAGTTTCCTACAGGGACAAGAGCAGTACTTC
CASSFLQGQEQYF
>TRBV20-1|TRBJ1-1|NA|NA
TGCAGTGCTAGACGCCCGGCGACGGGGGAAGCTTTCTTT
CSARRPATGEAFF
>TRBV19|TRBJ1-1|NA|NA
TGTGCCAGTAGGGGTAGGGGAACTATGAACACTGAAGCTTTCTTT
CASRGRGTMNTEAFF
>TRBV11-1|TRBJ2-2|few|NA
TGTGCCAGCAGCTTAGCGGGTTCGAACACCGGGGAGCTGTTTTTT
CASSLAGSNTGELFF
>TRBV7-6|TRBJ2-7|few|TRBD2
TGTGCCAGCAGCGAAACTAGCGCCGAGCAGTACTTC
CASSETSAEQYF
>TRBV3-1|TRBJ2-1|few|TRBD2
TGTGCCAGCAGCCTTACCGCGGGAGATGAGCAGTTCTTC
CASSLTAGDEQFF
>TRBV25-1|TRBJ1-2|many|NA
TGTGCCAGCAGTGAATTGTCTGAGGGATCAAGCGGCTACACCTTC
CASSELSEGSSGYTF
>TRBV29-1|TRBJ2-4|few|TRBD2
TGCAGCGTCTGGACTAGCGGGCGTACGGACATTCAGTACTTC
CSVWTSGRTDIQYF
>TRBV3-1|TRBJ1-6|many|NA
TGTGCCAGCAGCCAGGGGCAGAGGGGGTATTCACCCCTCCACTTT
CASSQGQRGYSPLHF
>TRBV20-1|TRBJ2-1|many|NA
TGCAGTGCTAGAGATCTAACGCAACGATACTACAATGAGCAGTTCTTC
CSARDLTQRYYNEQFF
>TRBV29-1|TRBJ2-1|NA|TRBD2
TGCAGCGTTGATCGCGGGAGGGCTCGAGAGAGGAATGAGCAGTTCTTC
CSVDRGRARERNEQFF
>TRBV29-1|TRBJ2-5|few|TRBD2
TGCAGCGTTGGAGTGGGGGAGGGAGAGACCCAGTACTTC
CSVGVGEGETQYF
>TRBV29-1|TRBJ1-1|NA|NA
TGCAGCGTTGGTCTGAACACTGAAGCTTTCTTT
CSVGLNTEAFF
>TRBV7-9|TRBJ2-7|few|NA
TGTGCCAGCACCTTGACAGGTGTTGTCCACGAGCAGTACTTC
CASTLTGVVHEQYF
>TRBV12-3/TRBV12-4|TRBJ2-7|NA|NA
TGTGCCAGCAGCTTCAGGGGGGGGCGCGGGGGGTTCTACGAGCAGTACTTC
CASSFRGGRGGFYEQYF
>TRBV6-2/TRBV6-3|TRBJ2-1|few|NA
TGTGCCAGCAGTTATTTTGCTTATGAGCAGTTCTTC
CASSYFAYEQFF
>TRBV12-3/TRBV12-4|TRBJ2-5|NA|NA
TGTGCCAGCACCCCTACTAGTGGAGAGACCCAGTACTTC
CASTPTSGETQYF
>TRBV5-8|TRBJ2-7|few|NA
TGTGCCAGCAGCGGGGGGCCGGGGGCCTTTCGGGAGCAGTACTTC
CASSGGPGAFREQYF
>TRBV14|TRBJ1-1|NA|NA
TGTGCCAGCAGCCACAACAGGGTCGGCACTGAAGCTTTCTTT
CASSHNRVGTEAFF
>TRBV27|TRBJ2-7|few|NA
TGTGCCAGCAGTCACCCGGGTCCCTCCTACGAGCAGTACTTC
CASSHPGPSYEQYF
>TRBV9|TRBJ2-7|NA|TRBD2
TGTGCCAGCAGCGTAGGCGGGGGGCCACCCTCCGAGCAGTACTTC
CASSVGGGPPSEQYF
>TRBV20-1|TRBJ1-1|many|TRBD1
TGCAGTGCTAGGCGGACAGGAATGGGGAACACTGAAGCTTTCTTT
CSARRTGMGNTEAFF
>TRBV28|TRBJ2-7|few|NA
TGTGCCAGCAGTTCGGGAACCCACTTCTACGAGCAGTACTTC
CASSSGTHFYEQYF
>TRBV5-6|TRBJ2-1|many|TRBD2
TGTGCCAGCAGCTTCGGACTAGCGAACAGTGAGCAGTTCTTC
CASSFGLANSEQFF
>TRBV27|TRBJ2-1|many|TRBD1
TGTGCCAGCAACAGACAGGGGGCTAGAGGTGAGCAGTTCTTC
CASNRQGARGEQFF
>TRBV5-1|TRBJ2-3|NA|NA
TGCGCCAGCAGCTTGCCCACAGATACGCAGTATTTT
CASSLPTDTQYF
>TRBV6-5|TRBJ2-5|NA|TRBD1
TGTGCCAGCAGTCCCTTAGGGGGCGTGGAGACCCAGTACTTC
CASSPLGGVETQYF
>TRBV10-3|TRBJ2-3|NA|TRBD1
TGTGCCATCAGTGAGTCCACAGGGGTAGGCACAGATACGCAGTATTTT
CAISESTGVGTDTQYF
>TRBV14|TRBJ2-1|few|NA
TGTGCCAGCAGCCAAGCCCCGCGTGTTGCCCATGAGCAGTTCTTC
CASSQAPRVAHEQFF
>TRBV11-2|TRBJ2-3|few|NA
TGTGCCAGCAGCTTAGATAAGCACTCCGCGAATACGCAGTATTTT
CASSLDKHSANTQYF
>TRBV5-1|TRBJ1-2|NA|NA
TGCGCCAGCAGCTTATCCGGAGTTTATAACTATGGCTACACCTTC
CASSLSGVYNYGYTF
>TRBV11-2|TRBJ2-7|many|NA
TGTGCCAGCAGCCACACTCGCGGCGAGCAGTACTTC
CASSHTRGEQYF
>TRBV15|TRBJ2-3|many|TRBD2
TGTGCCACCAGCGCCGGACTAGCACCCTACACAGATACGCAGTATTTT
CATSAGLAPYTDTQYF
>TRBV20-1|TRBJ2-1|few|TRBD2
TGCAGTGCGAGACTAGCGGTATCCTACAATGAGCAGTTCTTC
CSARLAVSYNEQFF
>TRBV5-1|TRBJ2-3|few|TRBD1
TGCGCCAGCAGCTGGGGGACAGGGAATACAGATACGCAGTATTTT
CASSWGTGNTDTQYF
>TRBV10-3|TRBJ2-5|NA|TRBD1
TGTGCCTCCACAGGGGGCGGAGAGACCCAGTACTTC
CASTGGGETQYF
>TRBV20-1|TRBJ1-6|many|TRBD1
TGCAGTGCTAGGGGGACAGGCGCCTATAATTCACCCCTCCACTTT
CSARGTGAYNSPLHF
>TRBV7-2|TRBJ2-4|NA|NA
TGTGCCAGCAGCTTCCCGTGGGATCTAAACATTCAGTACTTC
CASSFPWDLNIQYF
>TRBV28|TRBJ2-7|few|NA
TGTGCCAGCGGATTTCAGTCCTACGAGCAGTACTTC
CASGFQSYEQYF
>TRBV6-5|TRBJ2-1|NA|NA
TGTGCCAGCAGTTTATCCGACGTTGATGAGCAGTTCTTC
CASSLSDVDEQFF
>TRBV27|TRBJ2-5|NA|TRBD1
TGTGCCAGCAGTCGGCAGGGGGAAGAGACCCAGTACTTC
CASSRQGEETQYF
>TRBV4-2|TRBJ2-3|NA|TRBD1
TGTGCCATGGCCAGCGGGCTACCCTTGACAGGGGTGCCAGATACGCAGTATTTT
CAMASGLPLTGVPDTQYF
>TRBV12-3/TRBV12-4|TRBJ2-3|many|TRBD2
TGTGCCAGCAGCTCGGGGACTAGCGAATGGGGTACGCAGTATTTT
CASSSGTSEWGTQYF
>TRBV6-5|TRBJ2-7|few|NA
TGTGCCAGCAGTTACTCGAACATGGACTACGAGCAGTACTTC
CASSYSNMDYEQYF
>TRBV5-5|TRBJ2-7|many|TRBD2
TGTGCCTCCGGCGCCCCGGGAGGAGTAGGCGAGCAGTACTTC
CASGAPGGVGEQYF
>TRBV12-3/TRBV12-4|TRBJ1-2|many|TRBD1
TGTGCCAGCACCCTGACAGGGAATGGCTACACCTTC
CASTLTGNGYTF
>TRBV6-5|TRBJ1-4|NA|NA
TGTGCCAGCAGTTACGGAGGGGCCAATGAAAAACTGTTTTTT
CASSYGGANEKLFF
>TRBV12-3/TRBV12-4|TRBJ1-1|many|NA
TGTGCCAGCAGTGAACCGGGACGCCCGAGCACTGAAGCTTTCTTT
CASSEPGRPSTEAFF
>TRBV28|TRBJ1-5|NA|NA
TGTGCCAGCAGTTTAGGTTTTGGGCATCAGCCCCAGCATTTT
CASSLGFGHQPQHF
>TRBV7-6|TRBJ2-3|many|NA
TGTGCCAGCAGCTTAACGGGGGGCACAGATACGCAGTATTTT
CASSLTGGTDTQYF
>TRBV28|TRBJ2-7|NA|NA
TGCGCCAGCAGTTTACGGATTTACGAGCAGTACTTC
CASSLRIYEQYF